What follows are 21 T cell receptor beta chains derived from one specimen sequenced in a study of T-cell reconstitution after alpha-beta-depleted transplantation in children. During its preparation, the TCRbeta library received unique molecular identifiers. TCRdb fed the PCR reads into MiXCR, producing one record per CDR3 protein. There are fewer than 250,000 distinct CDR3 sequences in the sample; more than 15% occur only once, and 43% lies in the top ten. Sequenced material: PBMCs, mostly from graft donor cells, taken 360 days after TCRalphabeta/CD19-depleted stem cell transplant. The receptor set was obtained from a male patient between 2 and 15 years old who had a stem cell transplant for acute lymphoblastic leukemia, so the T cells may come from the graft donor.

V gene TRBV2 combines with J gene TRBJ1-4; 10 nucleotides match TRBD1. This CDR3 contains 16 residues. Unmatched junction bases numbered 8, after V lost 2 bases and J lost 8 bases. Germline CDR1 is SNHLY and CDR2 is FYNNEI. CDR3 protein: CASSEPRTGGKEKLFF. In DNA form, the CDR3 reads TGTGCCAGCAGTGAACCCCGGACAGGGGGGAAAGAAAAACTGTTTTTT.

This chain connects TRBV19 to TRBJ2-1; 9 bases align to TRBD2. The trim removed 7 bases at V and 2 bases at J, leaving 9 bases unmatched. CDR3 length: 16 residues. Germline loops: CDR1 LNHDA, CDR2 SQIVND (reference sequence). The CDR3 here is CASMGAGGATYNEQFF. For the CDR3, the DNA is TGTGCCAGTATGGGCGCGGGGGGGGCCACCTACAATGAGCAGTTCTTC.

This clonotype was seen a handful of times. The chain employs TRBV5-1 and TRBJ2-3; TRBD2 matches at 8 bases. Trimming at V came to 5 bases and at J to 5 bases, leaving 7 bases not matched to a gene. Looked up from germline, CDR1 is SGHRS and CDR2 is YFSETQ. This CDR3 comprises 14 residues. The CDR3: CASSFGGAQDTQYF. CDR3 DNA sequence: TGCGCCAGCAGTTTCGGGGGGGCCCAAGATACGCAGTATTTT.

V is TRBV5-1 and J is TRBJ2-3; a weak D match, TRBD2 (7 bases). This CDR3 comprises 16 residues. Germline V lookup: CDR1 SGHRS, CDR2 YFSETQ. V was shortened by 0 bases and J by 4 bases, with 15 bases between the two germline ends. In nucleotides, the CDR3 is TGCGCCAGCAGCTTGGTTCGGGGGGCAATCGCAGATACGCAGTATTTT. It codes for CASSLVRGAIADTQYF.

The chain employs TRBV24-1 and TRBJ2-1, with D possibly TRBD2 on 7 matching bases. Germline CDR1 is KGHDR and CDR2 is SFDVKD. This CDR3 is built from 13 residues. Trimming removed 7 bases from V and 6 bases from J, with 12 bases in between. The CDR3 loop is CATRGGAVNEQFF. The DNA of the CDR3 is TGTGCCACCAGGGGGGGGGCAGTCAATGAGCAGTTCTTC.

This clonotype was recorded only once. V and J are TRBV24-1 and TRBJ2-1; D may be TRBD2 (8 bases). The CDR3 is made up of 20 amino acids. The V gene's germline CDR1 is KGHDR and CDR2 SFDVKD. V lost 3 bases, J lost 8 bases, and 31 bases lay in between. The CDR3 loop is CATSDVNGTARAGDPHEQFF. The DNA for the CDR3 is TGTGCCACCAGTGATGTAAACGGGACAGCAAGAGCGGGAGACCCTCATGAGCAGTTCTTC.

This clonotype was observed a handful of times. The V gene is TRBV6-5, the J gene TRBJ2-5; 11 nucleotides agree with TRBD2. The CDR3 covers 17 residues. The junction had 8 bases not matched to a gene; V was cut back by 4 bases and J by 1 base. Germline assignment: CDR1 MNHEY and CDR2 SVGAGI. CDR3 sequence reads: CASSSSSGGLLQETQYF. The DNA of the CDR3 is TGTGCCAGCAGTTCTTCTAGCGGGGGGCTACTCCAAGAGACCCAGTACTTC.

This clonotype was recorded a few times. V and J are TRBV29-1 and TRBJ2-2; D uncertain. The CDR3 is made up of 15 amino acids. Trimming took off 0 bases at V and 6 bases at J, with 14 bases between the two ends. Germline assignment: CDR1 SQVTM and CDR2 ANQGSEA. The CDR3 coding sequence is TGCAGCGTTGAAGATGTGCTAGGGTTTCCCGGGGAGCTGTTTTTT. Its translation: CSVEDVLGFPGELFF.

The chain couples TRBV7-2 to TRBJ2-7; D is uncertain. The CDR3 spans 16 residues. Germline CDR1 SGHTA, CDR2 FQGNSA. V was clipped by 0 bases and J by 0 bases, with 12 bases between them. The CDR3 region is CASSLASNSLSYEQYF. The CDR3 DNA reads TGTGCCAGCAGCTTAGCGTCGAACAGTCTCTCCTACGAGCAGTACTTC.

CDR3 protein: CASSRGDGAGYNEQFF. CDR3 coding DNA: TGTGCCAGCAGCCGCGGAGATGGGGCGGGATACAATGAGCAGTTCTTC. The chain uses TRBV4-2 and TRBJ2-1; TRBD2 might be the D (6 bases). Trimming left V 4 bases short and J 4 bases short, with 17 bases between. CDR1 is LGHNA and CDR2 is YNFKEQ in the germline V gene. This CDR3 has 16 amino acids.

The chain combines TRBV3-1 with TRBJ2-1; the match to TRBD2 covers 9 bases. This CDR3 has 15 amino acids. Germline CDR1 LGHDT, CDR2 YNNKEL (reference sequence). V was pared by 4 bases and J by 10 bases, with 11 bases of the junction left unmatched. CDR3 in amino acids: CASSRNSGGPKEQFF. CDR3 coding DNA: TGTGCCAGCAGCCGGAATAGCGGGGGCCCCAAAGAGCAGTTCTTC.

This rearrangement joins TRBV5-1 to TRBJ2-5, with 8 bases lining up with TRBD1. Germline values: CDR1 SGHRS, CDR2 YFSETQ. Trimming removed 0 bases from V and 4 bases from J; junction bases left unmatched: 8. This CDR3 is built from 16 residues. CDR3 nucleotide sequence: TGCGCCAGCAGCTTGGCGGCCGCAGGGGGCACAGAGACCCAGTACTTC. As protein: CASSLAAAGGTETQYF.

The rearrangement joins TRBV7-2 to TRBJ2-5; TRBD2 matches 11 bases. This CDR3 has 16 residues. With V trimmed by 0 bases and J by 4 bases, 4 bases remained unmatched. Germline lookup yields CDR1 SGHTA and CDR2 FQGNSA. CDR3 sequence (DNA): TGTGCCAGCAGCTTAGCCCTAGCGGGGGGCCGAGAGACCCAGTACTTC. Residues: CASSLALAGGRETQYF.

This clonotype was seen at least ten times. This chain links TRBV19 with TRBJ2-7; a weak D match, TRBD1 (5 bases). Germline V gene lookup returns CDR1 LNHDA and CDR2 SQIVND (reference sequence). V lost 3 bases to trimming and J lost 2 bases, with 8 bases between them. The CDR3 covers 13 residues. The CDR3 DNA sequence: TGTGCCAGTAGTATTGGCAGGGCCTACGAGCAGTACTTC. Translating gives CASSIGRAYEQYF.

This clonotype was picked up one time. In DNA, the CDR3 is TGTGCCAGCAGGATTGCAGGGGGCGGAGAGACCCAGTACTTC. Translation: CASRIAGGGETQYF. The chain employs TRBV6-1 and TRBJ2-5; 8 bases map to TRBD1. V dropped 6 bases and J dropped 4; count of bases not matched to a gene: 7. This CDR3 region has 14 residues. Germline V CDR1 and CDR2: MNHNS, SASEGT.

This clonotype was counted between two and nine times. J is TRBJ2-5 and V is TRBV6-2 or TRBV6-3, with D tentatively TRBD1 or TRBD2 (5 bases each). Per the germline V gene, CDR1 is MNHEY and CDR2 is SVGEGT. The CDR3 contains 16 residues. V lost 0 bases, J lost 4 bases, and 15 bases lay in between. The CDR3 sequence: CASSYSGTSSLETQYF. The CDR3 nucleotides are TGTGCCAGCAGTTACTCGGGGACCAGCTCCTTAGAGACCCAGTACTTC.

This clonotype turned up a few times. The chain carries TRBV7-8 and TRBJ1-5, with TRBD1 identical over 8 bases. V lost 4 bases, J lost 5 bases, and 7 bases stayed unmatched. Germline loops: CDR1 SGHVS, CDR2 FQNEAQ. The CDR3 sequence is 15 residues long. The CDR3 spells CASSSGQGSDQPQHF. For the CDR3, the DNA is TGTGCCAGCAGCTCCGGACAGGGCTCAGATCAGCCCCAGCATTTT.

The chain carries TRBV7-2 and TRBJ2-7; D call uncertain. CDR1 and CDR2 (germline): SGHTA, FQGNSA. The ends were cut back, 3 bases at V and 7 bases at J, with 16 bases in the middle. The CDR3 has 14 residues. In DNA, the CDR3 is TGTGCCAGCAGCTTGTCCTCGCTAGTGAGGGAGCAGTACTTC. Its translation is CASSLSSLVREQYF.

This chain uses TRBV27 with TRBJ2-7; no firm D call. The germline V and J ends were trimmed by 1 base and 3 bases, with 13 bases remaining between them. The V gene's germline CDR1 is MNHEY and CDR2 SMNVEV (reference sequence). This CDR3 is built from 15 residues. The CDR3 here is CASSLWADTNYEQYF. The CDR3 region has the DNA TGTGCCAGCAGTTTATGGGCAGATACAAACTACGAGCAGTACTTC.

The rearrangement links TRBV18 to TRBJ2-2; D is ambiguous. V lost 2 bases to trimming and J lost 0 bases, with 10 bases between them. The CDR3 loop spans 16 amino acids. CDR1 and CDR2 (germline): KGHSH, LQKENI. For the CDR3, the DNA is TGTGCCAGCTCACCATTCGGTGGCACGAACACCGGGGAGCTGTTTTTT. This encodes CASSPFGGTNTGELFF.

This clonotype was counted at least ten times. The rearrangement joins TRBV12-3 or TRBV12-4 to TRBJ2-3; 7 bases fit TRBD1. The V gene end was trimmed by 3 bases and the J gene end by 0 bases; junction bases not matched to a gene: 0. CDR3 size: 14 residues. CDR3 nucleotides: TGTGCCAGCAGTTTGACAGGGAGCACAGATACGCAGTATTTT. Translating gives CASSLTGSTDTQYF.